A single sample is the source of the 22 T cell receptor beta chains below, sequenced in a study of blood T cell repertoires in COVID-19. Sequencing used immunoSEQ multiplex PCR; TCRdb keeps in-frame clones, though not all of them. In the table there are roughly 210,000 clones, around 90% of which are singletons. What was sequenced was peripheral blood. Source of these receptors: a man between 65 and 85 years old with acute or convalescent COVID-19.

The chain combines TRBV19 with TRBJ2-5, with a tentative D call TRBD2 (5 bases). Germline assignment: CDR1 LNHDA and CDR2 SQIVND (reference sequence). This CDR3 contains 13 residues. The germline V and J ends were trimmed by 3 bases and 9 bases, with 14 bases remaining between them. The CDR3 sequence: CASSMGLANAQYF. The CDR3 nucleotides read TGTGCCAGTAGTATGGGCCTAGCTAACGCCCAGTACTTC.

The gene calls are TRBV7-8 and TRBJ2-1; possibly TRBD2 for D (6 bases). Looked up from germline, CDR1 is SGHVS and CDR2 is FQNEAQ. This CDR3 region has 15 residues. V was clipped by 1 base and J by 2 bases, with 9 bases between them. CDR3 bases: TGTGCCAGCAGCTTAGGGAGGGCAGCCTACAATGAGCAGTTCTTC. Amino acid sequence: CASSLGRAAYNEQFF.

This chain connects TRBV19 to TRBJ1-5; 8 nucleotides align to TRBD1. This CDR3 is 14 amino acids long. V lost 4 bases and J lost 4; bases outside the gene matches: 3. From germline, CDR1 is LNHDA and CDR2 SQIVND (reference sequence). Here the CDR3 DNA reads TGTGCCAGTAGTAGGAGACAGGGGAATCAGCCCCAGCATTTT. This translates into CASSRRQGNQPQHF.

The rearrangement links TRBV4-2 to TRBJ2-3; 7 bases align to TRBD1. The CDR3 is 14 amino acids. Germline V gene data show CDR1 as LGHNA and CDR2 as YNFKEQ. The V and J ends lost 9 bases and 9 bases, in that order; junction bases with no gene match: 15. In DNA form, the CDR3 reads TGTGCCAGTGGAACAGGGGACGTCATCAGGACGCAGTATTTT. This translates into CASGTGDVIRTQYF.

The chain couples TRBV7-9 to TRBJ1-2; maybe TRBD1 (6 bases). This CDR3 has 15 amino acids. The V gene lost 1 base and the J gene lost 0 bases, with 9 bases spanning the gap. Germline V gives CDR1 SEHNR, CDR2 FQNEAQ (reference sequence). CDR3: CASSLGQATNYGYTF. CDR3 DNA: TGTGCCAGCAGCTTAGGACAGGCAACTAACTATGGCTACACCTTC.

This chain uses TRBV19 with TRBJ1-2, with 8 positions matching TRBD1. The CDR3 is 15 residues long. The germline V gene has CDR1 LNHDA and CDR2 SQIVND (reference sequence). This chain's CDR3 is CASRVTLLTGDGYTF. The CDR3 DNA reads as TGTGCATCAAGAGTTACTCTCCTGACAGGGGATGGCTACACCTTC.

As DNA, the CDR3 is TGTGCCAGCTCACCAGGGACTCCTACGTTATACTTC. Translating gives CASSPGTPTLYF. The chain carries TRBV18 and TRBJ2-7; TRBD2 is a possible D gene (6 bases). The CDR3 extends over 12 amino acids. Trimming shortened V by 2 bases and J by 13 bases, and 15 bases separated the two germline ends. In germline, CDR1 is KGHSH, CDR2 LQKENI.

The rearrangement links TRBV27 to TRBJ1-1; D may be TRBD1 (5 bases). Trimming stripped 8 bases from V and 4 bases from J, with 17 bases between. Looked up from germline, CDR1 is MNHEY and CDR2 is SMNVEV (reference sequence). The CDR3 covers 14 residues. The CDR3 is CASRYRVGGTEAFF. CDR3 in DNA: TGTGCCAGCCGTTACCGGGTGGGGGGCACTGAAGCTTTCTTT.

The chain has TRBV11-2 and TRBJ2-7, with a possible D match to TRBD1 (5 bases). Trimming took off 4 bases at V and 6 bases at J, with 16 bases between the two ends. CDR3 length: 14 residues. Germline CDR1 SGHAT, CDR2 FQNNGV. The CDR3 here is CASSSLRVIGEQYF. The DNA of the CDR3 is TGTGCCAGCAGCTCCCTCAGGGTAATAGGCGAGCAGTACTTC.

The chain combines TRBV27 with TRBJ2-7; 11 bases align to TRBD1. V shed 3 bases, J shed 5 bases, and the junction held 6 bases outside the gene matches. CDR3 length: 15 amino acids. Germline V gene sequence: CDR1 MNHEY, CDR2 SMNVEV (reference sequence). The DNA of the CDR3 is TGTGCCAGCAGTTTTCCCCGGACAGGGGGCGACGAGCAGTACTTC. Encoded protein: CASSFPRTGGDEQYF.

CDR3 DNA: TGTGCCAGCAGCTTACACTGGGCTAGCGGCTCCTACGAGCAGTACTTC. Encoded protein: CASSLHWASGSYEQYF. The chain has TRBV7-2 and TRBJ2-7; 7 bases map to TRBD2. V dropped 2 bases and J dropped 0; count of bases not matched to a gene: 7. Germline lookup yields CDR1 SGHTA and CDR2 FQGNSA. The CDR3 is 16 amino acids.

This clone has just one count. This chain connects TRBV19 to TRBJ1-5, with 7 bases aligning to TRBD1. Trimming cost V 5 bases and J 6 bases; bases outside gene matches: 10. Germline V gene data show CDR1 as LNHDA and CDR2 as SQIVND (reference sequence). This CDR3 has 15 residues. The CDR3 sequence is CASSGGTAKLQPQHF. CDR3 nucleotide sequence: TGTGCCAGTAGTGGAGGGACAGCAAAACTTCAGCCCCAGCATTTT.

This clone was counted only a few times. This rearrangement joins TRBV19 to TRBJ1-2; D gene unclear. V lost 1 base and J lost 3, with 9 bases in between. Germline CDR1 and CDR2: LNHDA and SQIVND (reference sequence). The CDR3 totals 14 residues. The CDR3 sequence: CASSIGFGDYGYTF. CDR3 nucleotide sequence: TGTGCCAGTAGTATAGGGTTCGGGGACTATGGCTACACCTTC.

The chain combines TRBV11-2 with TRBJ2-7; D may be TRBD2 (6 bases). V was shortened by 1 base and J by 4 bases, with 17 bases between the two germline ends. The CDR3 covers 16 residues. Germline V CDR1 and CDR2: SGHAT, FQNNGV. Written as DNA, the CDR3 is TGTGCCAGCAGCTTAGTCACCGCGGGACCGATTTACGAGCAGTACTTC. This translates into CASSLVTAGPIYEQYF.

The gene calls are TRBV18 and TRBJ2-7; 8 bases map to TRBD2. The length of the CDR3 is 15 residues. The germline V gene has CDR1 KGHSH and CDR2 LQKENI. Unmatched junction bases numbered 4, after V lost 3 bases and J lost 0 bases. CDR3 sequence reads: CASSPVSGDSYEQYF. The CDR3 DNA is TGTGCCAGCTCACCCGTTAGCGGGGACTCCTACGAGCAGTACTTC. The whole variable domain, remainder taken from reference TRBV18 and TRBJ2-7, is NAGVMQNPRHLVRRRGQEARLRCSPMKGHSHVYWYRQLPEEGLKFMVYLQKENIIDESGMPKERFSAEFPKEGPSILRIQQVVRGDSAAYFCASSPVSGDSYEQYFGPGTRLTVT.

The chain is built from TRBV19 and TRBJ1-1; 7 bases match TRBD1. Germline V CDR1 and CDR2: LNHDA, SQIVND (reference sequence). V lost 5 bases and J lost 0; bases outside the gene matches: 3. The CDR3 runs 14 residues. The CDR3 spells CASSQTGLNTEAFF. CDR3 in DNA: TGTGCCAGTAGTCAGACAGGGTTGAACACTGAAGCTTTCTTT.

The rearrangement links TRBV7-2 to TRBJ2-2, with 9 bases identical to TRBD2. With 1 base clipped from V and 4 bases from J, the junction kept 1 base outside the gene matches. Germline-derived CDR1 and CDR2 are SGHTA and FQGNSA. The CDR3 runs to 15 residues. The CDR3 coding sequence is TGTGCCAGCAGCTTAGAGACTAGCGGCACCGGGGAGCTGTTTTTT. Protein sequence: CASSLETSGTGELFF. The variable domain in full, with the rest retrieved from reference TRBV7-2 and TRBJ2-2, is GAGVSQSPSNKVTEKGKDVELRCDPISGHTALYWYRQSLGQGLEFLIYFQGNSAPDKSGLPSDRFSAERTGGSVSTLTIQRTQQEDSAVYLCASSLETSGTGELFFGEGSRLTVL.

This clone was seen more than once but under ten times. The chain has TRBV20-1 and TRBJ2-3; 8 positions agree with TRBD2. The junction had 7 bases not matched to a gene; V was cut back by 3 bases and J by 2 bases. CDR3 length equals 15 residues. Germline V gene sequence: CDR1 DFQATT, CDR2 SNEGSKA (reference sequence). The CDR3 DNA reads TGCAGTGCTAGTTATGGTAGCGGGAACACAGATACGCAGTATTTT. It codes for CSASYGSGNTDTQYF.

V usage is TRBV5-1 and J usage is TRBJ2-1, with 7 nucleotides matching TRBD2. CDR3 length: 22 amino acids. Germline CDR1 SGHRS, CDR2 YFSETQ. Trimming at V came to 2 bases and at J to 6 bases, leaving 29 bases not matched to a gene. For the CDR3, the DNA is TGCGCCAGCAGCTTTTGGGAGAGGCCTAGCGGTCTTAGGACGGGAATGGGCAATGAGCAGTTCTTC. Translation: CASSFWERPSGLRTGMGNEQFF.

The CDR3 region has the DNA TGTGCCAGCAGCCCCGGACAGGCTCGGACCCAGTACTTC. Residues: CASSPGQARTQYF. The gene calls are TRBV5-6 and TRBJ2-5; 7 bases match TRBD1. Germline CDR1 SGHDT, CDR2 YYEEEE. Losses at the gene ends were 4 bases for V and 7 bases for J; bases not matched to a gene: 7. This CDR3 spans 13 amino acids.

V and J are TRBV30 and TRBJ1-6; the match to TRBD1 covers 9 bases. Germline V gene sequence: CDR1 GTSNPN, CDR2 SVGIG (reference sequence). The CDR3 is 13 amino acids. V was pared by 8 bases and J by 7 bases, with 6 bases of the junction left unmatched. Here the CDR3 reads CARQGGGNSPLHF. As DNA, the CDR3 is TGTGCCAGACAGGGGGGCGGAAATTCACCCCTCCACTTT.

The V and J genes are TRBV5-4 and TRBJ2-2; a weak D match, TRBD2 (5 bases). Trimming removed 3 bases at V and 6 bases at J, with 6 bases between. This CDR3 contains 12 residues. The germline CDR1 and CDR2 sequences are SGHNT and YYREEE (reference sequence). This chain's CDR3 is CASSWGAGELFF. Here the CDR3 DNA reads TGTGCCAGCAGCTGGGGAGCCGGGGAGCTGTTTTTT. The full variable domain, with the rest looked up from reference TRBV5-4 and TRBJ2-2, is ETGVTQSPTHLIKTRGQQVTLRCSSQSGHNTVSWYQQALGQGPQFIFQYYREEENGRGNFPPRFSGLQFPNYSSELNVNALELDDSALYLCASSWGAGELFFGEGSRLTVL.